This TCR beta chain was documented in a study of cytomegalovirus exposure and HLA in healthy donors. The CDR3 contains 11 residues. V dropped 3 bases and J dropped 13 bases, with 13 bases sitting between them. Per the germline V gene, CDR1 is DFQATT and CDR2 is SNEGSKA (reference sequence). On this clone itself: Its specificity is not known.

Study findings and constraints: The authors listed about 170 TCR beta chains as cytomegalovirus-associated.

The table came from immunoSEQ multiplex PCR; TCRdb's copy has only in-frame clones and leaves some out. The sample shows around 140,000 clones, around 87% of them seen only once. This rearrangement joins TRBV20-1 to TRBJ2-1; possible D gene TRBD2, 5 bases. Sequenced material: PBMCs. This sequence was found in a man aged 18 to 29 in good health and CMV-seropositive. Here the CDR3 DNA reads TGCAGTGCTAGTTCAGGACTCAGTCAGTTCTTC. This codes for CSASSGLSQFF.